A selection of T cell receptor beta chains follows, all from one sample in a study of neoadjuvant anti-PD-1 for oral cavity cancer. The assay was immunoSEQ multiplex PCR, and TCRdb's table has in-frame clones only and misses some. The table records about 16,000 clones, 64% of them present only once. This sample comprised PBMCs, obtained before nivolumab (anti-PD-1) treatment. The source is a person between 40 and 85 years old with oral cavity squamous cell carcinoma. The CDR3 runs from the conserved cysteine through the conserved F or W. The D gene is left open where the match is weak. Clone size appears in some rows only: once, few, many, or a class for an expanded clone.

NA,TRBV19,TRBJ1-4,NA,TGTGCCAGTAAAATGAGGGAGGAAAAACTGTTTTTT,CASKMREEKLFF
NA,TRBV10-3,TRBJ1-3,NA,TGTGCCATACAGGGTAGTGGAAACACCATATATTTT,CAIQGSGNTIYF
NA,TRBV5-3,TRBJ1-2,NA,TGTGCCAGAAGCTTGGACAGGGCTAACTATGGCTACACCTTC,CARSLDRANYGYTF
NA,TRBV6-6,TRBJ1-4,NA,TGTGCCAGCAGACAGTCTAATGAAAAACTGTTTTTT,CASRQSNEKLFF
NA,TRBV5-1,TRBJ2-2,NA,TGCGCCAGCAGCCTGACAGGTGCGAACACCGGGGAGCTGTTTTTT,CASSLTGANTGELFF
NA,TRBV19,TRBJ1-5,NA,TGTGCCAGTAGGTCACAGGCGGACAATCAGCCCCAGCATTTT,CASRSQADNQPQHF
NA,TRBV7-8,TRBJ2-7,NA,TGTGCCAGCAGCACTCAGCAAGACTACGAGCAGTACTTC,CASSTQQDYEQYF
TRBD2,TRBV29-1,TRBJ2-7,NA,TGCAGCGCCCTGGGACTAGCGGGAGGAGGAACCTACGAGCAGTACTTC,CSALGLAGGGTYEQYF
NA,TRBV11-2,TRBJ2-1,NA,TGTGCCAGCAGCCCTGGAACGGGCCCCTTTTATGAGCAGTTCTTC,CASSPGTGPFYEQFF
NA,TRBV30,TRBJ1-4,NA,TGTGCCTGCCTATCCAGGGCAACTAATGAAAAACTGTTTTTT,CACLSRATNEKLFF
TRBD2,TRBV10-1,TRBJ2-7,NA,TGCGCCAGCAGTGCCGCATCGGGGGGCGAGCAGTACTTC,CASSAASGGEQYF
NA,TRBV30,TRBJ1-2,NA,TGTGCCCCCCTGGGGGGGCAGGAGAACCCTAACTATGGCTACACCTTC,CAPLGGQENPNYGYTF
NA,TRBV30,TRBJ2-7,few,TGTGCCTGGAGTCTTCTGATGCAGGGTCCCTACGAGCAGTACTTC,CAWSLLMQGPYEQYF
NA,TRBV5-1,TRBJ1-1,once,TGCGCCAGCAGCCCTGGAAGGGGAGGTGGCACTGAAGCTTTCTTT,CASSPGRGGGTEAFF
NA,TRBV6-1,TRBJ2-6,NA,TGTGCCAGCAGTGACTACCGCTCTGGGGCCAACGTCCTGACTTTC,CASSDYRSGANVLTF
NA,TRBV29-1,TRBJ1-2,few,TGCAATGGGGGCTATGGCTACACCTTC,CNGGYGYTF
TRBD2,TRBV14,TRBJ2-1,NA,TGTGCCAGCAGCCACTCCAGACTAGCGGACTCCTACAATGAGCAGTTCTTC,CASSHSRLADSYNEQFF
TRBD1,TRBV5-8,TRBJ1-2,NA,TGTGCCAGCAGCGCCGGGACAGGGGGGGTCTACACCTTC,CASSAGTGGVYTF
NA,TRBV6-1,TRBJ1-5,NA,TGTGCCAGCGACCCCGGGGCGGGTCAGCCCCAGCATTTT,CASDPGAGQPQHF
TRBD2,TRBV5-8,TRBJ2-1,NA,TGTGCCAGCAGCTATAGACTAGCGGGCTACAATGAGCAGTTCTTC,CASSYRLAGYNEQFF
TRBD1,TRBV5-4,TRBJ2-1,NA,TGTGCCAGCAGCTACGGGACAGCCAATTACAATGAGCAGTTCTTC,CASSYGTANYNEQFF
TRBD1,TRBV27,TRBJ1-1,NA,TGTGCCAGCAGTTGGGGACAGGGGAACACTGAAGCTTTCTTT,CASSWGQGNTEAFF
TRBD1,TRBV30,TRBJ2-7,NA,TGTGCCTGGAGTGTTTCAGGGGGAAGGTACGAGCAGTACTTC,CAWSVSGGRYEQYF
NA,TRBV7-6,TRBJ2-3,NA,TGTGCCAGCAGCTTGAACAGGGAGGGCACAGATACGCAGTATTTT,CASSLNREGTDTQYF
TRBD1,TRBV27,TRBJ1-4,NA,TGTGCCAGCAGTCTCCGGGACAGAAATGAAAAACTGTTTTTT,CASSLRDRNEKLFF